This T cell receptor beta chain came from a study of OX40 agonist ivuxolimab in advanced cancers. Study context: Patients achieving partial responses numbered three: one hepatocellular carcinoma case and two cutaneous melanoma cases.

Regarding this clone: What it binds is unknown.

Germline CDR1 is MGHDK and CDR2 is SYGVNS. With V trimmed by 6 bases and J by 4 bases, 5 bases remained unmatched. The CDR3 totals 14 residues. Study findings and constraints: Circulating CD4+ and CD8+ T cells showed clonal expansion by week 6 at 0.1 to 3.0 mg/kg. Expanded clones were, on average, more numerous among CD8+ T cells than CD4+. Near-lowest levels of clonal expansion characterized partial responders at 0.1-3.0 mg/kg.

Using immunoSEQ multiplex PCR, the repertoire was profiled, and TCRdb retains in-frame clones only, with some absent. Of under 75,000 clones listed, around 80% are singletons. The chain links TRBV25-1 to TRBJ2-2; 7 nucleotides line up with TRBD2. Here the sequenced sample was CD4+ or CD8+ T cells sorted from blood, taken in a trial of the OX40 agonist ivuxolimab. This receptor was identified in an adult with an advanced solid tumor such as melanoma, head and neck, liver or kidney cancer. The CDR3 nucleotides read TGTGCCAGCAGCCCTTGGGGGGGCACCGGGGAGCTGTTTTTT. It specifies CASSPWGGTGELFF.